This TCR beta chain was sequenced for a study of cytomegalovirus exposure and HLA in healthy donors. In the PCR, 60 Vbeta and 13 Jbeta primers were used. The method was immunoSEQ multiplex PCR; TCRdb's version includes in-frame clones alone and lacks a portion of them. The sample records 95,000 to 150,000 clones, over 75% being singletons. Trimming left V 5 bases short and J 4 bases short, with 20 bases between. This CDR3 is built from 16 residues. CDR1 LNHDA and CDR2 SQIVND come from the germline V gene (reference sequence). V and J are TRBV19 and TRBJ1-1; a possible D gene is TRBD1 (5 bases). The sequencing sample was made of PBMCs. The TCR comes from a man between 25 and 39 years old in good health and CMV-seronegative. Here the CDR3 DNA reads TGTGCCAGTAGTCCCAGCCGTGGCAGGACACTCACTGAAGCTTTCTTT. Translation: CASSPSRGRTLTEAFF.